The T cell receptor beta chain described here comes from a study of PD-1 blockade in classical Hodgkin lymphoma. Note on this clone: Its specificity is not known.

All trial patients relapsed after autologous stem cell transplantation. Per the germline V gene, CDR1 is LNHDA and CDR2 is SQIVND (reference sequence). This CDR3 spans 16 amino acids. V shed 3 bases and J 3 bases; nucleotides not matched to a gene: 11. Study-wide results and limits: Repertoire differences lack defined causes, possibly disease activity or prior therapy.

Here immunoSEQ multiplex PCR was the method, and the copy in TCRdb shows in-frame clones only, minus some. Altogether around 91,000 clones are present, 89% being singletons, with the ten largest covering about 20%. This TCR came from a human donor with classical Hodgkin lymphoma. The specimen was peripheral blood mononuclear cells (PBMCs), collected at baseline. The chain recombines TRBV19 with TRBJ2-7; 7 bases line up with TRBD2. This CDR3 reads CASSILPASGVYEQYF. The CDR3 DNA is TGTGCCAGTAGTATTTTACCGGCTAGCGGAGTCTACGAGCAGTACTTC.